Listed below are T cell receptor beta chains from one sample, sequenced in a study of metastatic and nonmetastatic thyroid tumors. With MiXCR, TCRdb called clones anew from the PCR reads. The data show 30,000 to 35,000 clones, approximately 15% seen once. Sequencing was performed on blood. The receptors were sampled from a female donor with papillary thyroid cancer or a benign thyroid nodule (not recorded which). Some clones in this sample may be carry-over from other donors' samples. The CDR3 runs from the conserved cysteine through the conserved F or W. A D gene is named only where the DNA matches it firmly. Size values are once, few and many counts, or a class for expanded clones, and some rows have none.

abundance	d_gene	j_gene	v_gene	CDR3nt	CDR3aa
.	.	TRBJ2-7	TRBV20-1	TGCAGTGCTAGATATCGGGGGACACGGGACGTGCAGTACTTC	CSARYRGTRDVQYF
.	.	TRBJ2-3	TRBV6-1	TGTGCCAGCACCTGGAGTGGCACAGATACGCAGTATTTT	CASTWSGTDTQYF
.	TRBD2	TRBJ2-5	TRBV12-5	TGTGCTAGTGATACCCTCGGGGGGAGAGGGAGTAATCGAGGGACCCAGTACTTC	CASDTLGGRGSNRGTQYF
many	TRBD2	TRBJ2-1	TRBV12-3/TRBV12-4	TGTGCCAGCAGTTATCAGCGGGAGACTGAGCAGTTCTTC	CASSYQRETEQFF
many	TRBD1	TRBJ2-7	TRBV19	TGTGCCAGTACCGAACGACAGGGGATATACGAGCAGTACTTC	CASTERQGIYEQYF
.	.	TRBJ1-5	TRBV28	TGTGCCAGCAGTCAGATGGCGGGCTATCAGCCCCAGCATTTT	CASSQMAGYQPQHF
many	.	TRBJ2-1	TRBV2	TGTGCCAGCACCCTTTCTAGGGGAGGAAACAATGAGCAGTTCTTC	CASTLSRGGNNEQFF
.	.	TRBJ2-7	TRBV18	TGTGCCAGCTCACCCTCCGAGACCCTACTTACCTACGAGCAGTACTTC	CASSPSETLLTYEQYF
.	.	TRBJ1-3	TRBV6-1	TGTGCCAGCAGTCAACTCGGTGAAAACACCATATATTTT	CASSQLGENTIYF
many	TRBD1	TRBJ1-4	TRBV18	TGTGCCAGCTCACCCCCGGGACAGGGAGGTGAAAAACTGTTTTTT	CASSPPGQGGEKLFF
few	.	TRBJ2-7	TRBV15	TGTGCCACCAGCAGAGTATCGTACCACGAGCAGTACTTC	CATSRVSYHEQYF
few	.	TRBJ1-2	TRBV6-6	TGTGCCAGCAGTTACTCGTCCGGAGCCAACTATGGCTACACCTTC	CASSYSSGANYGYTF
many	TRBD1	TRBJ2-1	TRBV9	TGTGCCAGCAGCTCCCGGACAGGGGGAGTGATGGATGAGCAGTTCTTC	CASSSRTGGVMDEQFF
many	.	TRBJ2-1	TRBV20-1	TGCAGTGCTAGGGCCCGAGGCGGGGCCTCCTACAATGAGCAGTTCTTC	CSARARGGASYNEQFF
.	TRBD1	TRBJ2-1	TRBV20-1	TGCAGTGCTAGAGATCAGGACAGGGGGTATGAGCAGTTCTTC	CSARDQDRGYEQFF
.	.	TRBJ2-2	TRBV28	TGTGCCAGCAGTCGGACCACAGACATGATCAGGGGAGGCACCGGGGAGCTGTTTTTT	CASSRTTDMIRGGTGELFF
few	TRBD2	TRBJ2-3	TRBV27	TGTGCCAGCAAACGTTCCGGGACTAGCCGCACAGATACGCAGTATTTT	CASKRSGTSRTDTQYF
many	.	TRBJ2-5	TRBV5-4	TGTGCCAGCAGCTTGGGTGGGACCCAAGAGACCCAGTACTTC	CASSLGGTQETQYF